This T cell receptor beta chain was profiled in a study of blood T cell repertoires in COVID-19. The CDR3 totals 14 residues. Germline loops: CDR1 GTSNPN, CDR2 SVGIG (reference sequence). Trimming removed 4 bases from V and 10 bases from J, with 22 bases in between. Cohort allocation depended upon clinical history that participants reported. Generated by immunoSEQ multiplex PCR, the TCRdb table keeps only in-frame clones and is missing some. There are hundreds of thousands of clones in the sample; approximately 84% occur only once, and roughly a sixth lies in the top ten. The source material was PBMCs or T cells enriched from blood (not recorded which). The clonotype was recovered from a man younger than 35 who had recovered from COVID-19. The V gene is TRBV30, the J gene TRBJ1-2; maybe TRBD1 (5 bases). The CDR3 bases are TGTGCCTGGACACATGGAGTTGGGGCCTCGTACTACACCTTC. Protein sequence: CAWTHGVGASYYTF.